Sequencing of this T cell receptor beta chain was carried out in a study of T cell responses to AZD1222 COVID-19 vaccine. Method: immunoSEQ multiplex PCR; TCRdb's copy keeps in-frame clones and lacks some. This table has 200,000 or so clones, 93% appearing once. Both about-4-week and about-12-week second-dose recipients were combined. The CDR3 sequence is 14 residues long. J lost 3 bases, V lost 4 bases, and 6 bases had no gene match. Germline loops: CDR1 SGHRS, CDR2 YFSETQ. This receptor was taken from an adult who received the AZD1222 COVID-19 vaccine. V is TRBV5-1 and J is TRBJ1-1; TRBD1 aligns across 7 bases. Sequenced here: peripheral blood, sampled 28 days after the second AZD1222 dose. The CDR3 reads CASSPRTGDTEAFF. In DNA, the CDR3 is TGCGCCAGCAGCCCTCGGACAGGCGACACTGAAGCTTTCTTT.